This TCR beta chain was documented in a study of human T cells and chemical hapten exposure. Study details: Investigators sensitized roughly 2 cm by roughly 2 cm of upper inner arm skin with 2% DPC.

This CDR3 spans 16 amino acids. The V segment lost 2 bases and the J segment 2 bases; nucleotides outside the gene matches: 6. In the authors' methods: Across samples, TCR counts had a median of roughly 97,000 and ranged from about 20,000 to 750,000. In TCRdb, the RACE reads were re-called with MiXCR into one record per CDR3 protein. Clone size and V and J calls follow TCRdb, not the original study. The sample records about 120,000 distinct CDR3 sequences, approximately 11% being singletons. Study conclusions and caveats: Alopecia affected the donors, so their immune response may differ from healthy people's. Unchanged with DPC sensitization were TCRs above 1 in 1000 frequency.

Regarding this clonotype: The antigen remains unidentified.

The time point here: patch test 3, about 24 weeks after DPC sensitization. Treatment of the sample: therapeutic diphenylcyclopropenone sensitization with weekly scalp DPC. V is TRBV12-3 or TRBV12-4 and J is TRBJ2-5; 9 bases are a match to TRBD2. This specimen was whole blood, taken in connection with sensitization to the hapten diphenylcyclopropenone (DPC). The clonotype originates from a woman aged 45-60 years with alopecia areata. Some clones in this sample may be carry-over from other donors' samples. DNA for the CDR3: TGTGCCAGCAGTTTACCGACTAGCGGAGTACAAGAGACCCAGTACTTC. Amino acids: CASSLPTSGVQETQYF.